This T cell receptor (beta chain) was observed in a study of CD8 T cells in ankylosing spondylitis. Overall study findings and caveats: Disease-linked clones reportedly concentrated significantly in matched ankylosing spondylitis synovial fluid. Some of these motif variants have turned up before, in reports on reactive arthritis synovial fluid and blood. Among TCR beta sequences, a motif of several highly homologous variants appeared characteristic of ankylosing spondylitis blood.

The CDR3 contains 14 residues. Germline loops: CDR1 DFQATT, CDR2 SNEGSKA (reference sequence). Trimming stripped 0 bases from V and 6 bases from J, with 11 bases between. From the 5' RACE reads, TCRdb called clonotypes with MiXCR, one entry per CDR3 protein. The sample has 150,000 or so distinct CDR3 sequences; roughly a third are singletons. Concerning this clonotype itself: Its antigen is currently unknown.

What was sequenced was synovial fluid, either unsorted or a sorted T cell fraction (not recorded which). V and J are TRBV20-1 and TRBJ2-2; no definite D call. This TCR came from a male donor with ankylosing spondylitis. CDR3 region: CSARDFGAPGELFF. The CDR3 coding sequence is TGCAGTGCTAGAGATTTCGGAGCCCCCGGGGAGCTGTTTTTT.